This is a list of T cell receptor beta chains from one sample in a study of T cell repertoires in cytomegalovirus infection. Their antigens are not known. MiXCR, run by TCRdb on the reads, gives a single entry per CDR3 protein. The table lists under 500,000 distinct CDR3 sequences, about 42% of them singletons. The starting material was cultured PBMCs, obtained from culture after CMV antigen stimulation. All receptors come from a human donor in good health (CMV status not recorded). Some clones in this sample may be carry-over from other donors' samples. Both conserved end residues are part of each CDR3. A D gene is named only where the DNA matches it firmly. Only some rows state a clone size, as once, few, many or a class for expanded clones.

-	once	TRBJ1-4	TRBV7-9	TGTGCCAGCAGTGGGTACAATGAAAAACTGTTTTTT	CASSGYNEKLFF
-	-	TRBJ1-5	TRBV20-1	TGCAGTGCTAGAGCGGGGATCGCGCCCCAGCATTTT	CSARAGIAPQHF
-	-	TRBJ2-7	TRBV19	TGTGCCAGTAGTGTCGGGAGCTCCTACGAGCAGTACTTC	CASSVGSSYEQYF
-	few	TRBJ1-1	TRBV20-1	TGCAGTGCTACTCAGGGCTCGGGTGACACTGAAGCTTTCTTT	CSATQGSGDTEAFF
TRBD2	many	TRBJ2-2	TRBV7-8	TGTGCCAGCAGCCCACTACCTCTAGCGGGAGTTGAGGCCGGGGAGCTGTTTTTT	CASSPLPLAGVEAGELFF
-	few	TRBJ2-7	TRBV12-3/TRBV12-4	TGTGCCAGCAGTACTACCTGGGCAGGGGAAAACGCCTACGTGCAGTACTTC	CASSTTWAGENAYVQYF
-	few	TRBJ1-5	TRBV19	TGTGCCAGTAAAGGACAGATCGATCAGCCCCAGCATTTT	CASKGQIDQPQHF
TRBD1	-	TRBJ1-4	TRBV10-3	TGTGCCGCCAAGCCGGGACAGTCAAATGAAAAACTGTTTTTT	CAAKPGQSNEKLFF
-	-	TRBJ1-5	TRBV4-1	TGCGCCAGCAGCCAAGAGGGGCAGAACAATCAGCCCCAGCATTTT	CASSQEGQNNQPQHF
-	-	TRBJ1-4	TRBV20-1	TGCAGTGCTAAAACAGCAGCAACTAATGAAAAACTGTTTTTT	CSAKTAATNEKLFF
-	-	TRBJ2-2	TRBV6-1	TGTGCCAGCAGTGTGAGTGGGAATACCGGGGAGCTGTTTTTT	CASSVSGNTGELFF
TRBD2	-	TRBJ2-1	TRBV6-1	TGTGCCAGCAGGACTAGCGGGCACAATGAGCAGTTCTTC	CASRTSGHNEQFF
TRBD2	-	TRBJ2-5	TRBV5-4	TGTGCCAGCAGCCCCGCTAGCGGACAAGAGACCCAGTACTTC	CASSPASGQETQYF
-	few	TRBJ2-4	TRBV12-5	TGTGCTAGTGGTCCCCCAGGGGAGAGGACTTTAGCCAAAAACATTCAGTACTTC	CASGPPGERTLAKNIQYF
-	-	TRBJ2-7	TRBV3-1	TGTGCCAGCAGCCTCCGGGCGGGGCAAACCTACGAGCAGTACTTC	CASSLRAGQTYEQYF
-	-	TRBJ2-3	TRBV5-1	TGCGCCAGCAGGGACATCGGTCCAGATACGCAGTATTTT	CASRDIGPDTQYF
-	-	TRBJ2-1	TRBV25-1	TGTGCCAGCAGTGGGTCGAACCCCCGGTGGGCTGAGCAGTTCTTC	CASSGSNPRWAEQFF
-	-	TRBJ1-2	TRBV7-9	TGTGCCAGCAGCTTAAGTGCAGAAATTTCTAACTATGGCTACACCTTC	CASSLSAEISNYGYTF
TRBD2	-	TRBJ2-7	TRBV7-7	TGTGCCACCCGGACTAGCTTCTTCTACGAGCAGTACTTC	CATRTSFFYEQYF
-	few	TRBJ2-3	TRBV28	TGTGCCAGCAGTTTATTTGCGGCAGATACGCAGTATTTT	CASSLFAADTQYF
TRBD2	-	TRBJ2-7	TRBV7-6	TGTGCCAGCAGCAAGCGGGACTCACGGAACGAGCAGTACTTC	CASSKRDSRNEQYF
TRBD1	-	TRBJ2-3	TRBV7-6	TGTGCCAGCAGCACCGGGACCGGGACAGGGATGGGCACAGATACGCAGTATTTT	CASSTGTGTGMGTDTQYF
-	once	TRBJ2-4	TRBV7-9	TGTGCCAGCAGCTTAGCCGAGGGGGTTCAGGACATTCAGTACTTC	CASSLAEGVQDIQYF
TRBD2	few	TRBJ2-2	TRBV7-2	TGTGCCAGCAGCACCCGACGTACTAGCGGGGGAAACACCGGGGAGCTGTTTTTT	CASSTRRTSGGNTGELFF
TRBD1	-	TRBJ1-1	TRBV20-1	TGCAGTGCTATTGAGGGGACAGGGGGTATGCGGGGCACTGAAGCTTTCTTT	CSAIEGTGGMRGTEAFF
TRBD1	-	TRBJ2-7	TRBV6-6	TGTGCCAGCAGTGCGGGGACAGGGGGGACGGGCGAGCAGTACTTC	CASSAGTGGTGEQYF
TRBD2	-	TRBJ2-3	TRBV20-1	TGCAGTGCTAGAGATACTAGCGGGAGAGCCGCCACAGATACGCAGTATTTT	CSARDTSGRAATDTQYF
-	few	TRBJ1-1	TRBV7-6	TGTGCCAGCAGCAAGGTGAACACTGAAGCTTTCTTT	CASSKVNTEAFF
TRBD1	-	TRBJ2-7	TRBV29-1	TGCAGCGTTGCAACAGACAGGGACTACGAGCAGTACTTC	CSVATDRDYEQYF
-	few	TRBJ2-7	TRBV10-3	TGTGCCATCAGTCCGGGACTTTCAGACTACGAGCAGTACTTC	CAISPGLSDYEQYF
-	-	TRBJ2-7	TRBV7-8	TGTGCCAGCAGCTTCCCCCGCAGGGGTCCCGACTACGAGCAGTACTTC	CASSFPRRGPDYEQYF
-	few	TRBJ2-7	TRBV6-6	TGTGCCAGCAGTGAGGGGACTTTCTACGAGCAGTACTTC	CASSEGTFYEQYF
-	few	TRBJ2-3	TRBV12-3/TRBV12-4	TGTGCCAGCAGTTTAAGGCCCATGGACACGGGGTATTTT	CASSLRPMDTGYF
-	-	TRBJ2-7	TRBV7-2	TGTGCCAGCAGCTTAGTTGGGAGGTCGAGGGGAGAGCAGTACTTC	CASSLVGRSRGEQYF
-	-	TRBJ2-3	TRBV7-2	TGTGCCAGCAGCCCCCCGACTACAACCCCGGTGAATACGCAGTATTTT	CASSPPTTTPVNTQYF
-	many	TRBJ1-1	TRBV7-2	TGTGCCAGCAGCTACAGGGTTGACACTGAAGCTTTCTTT	CASSYRVDTEAFF
TRBD1	few	TRBJ1-1	TRBV7-2	TGTGCCAGCAGCTTGGACAGGGGGCAGAACACTGAAGCTTTCTTT	CASSLDRGQNTEAFF
TRBD1	-	TRBJ1-4	TRBV6-1	TGTGCCAGCAGTGCGCCGGGACAGGGGTATGAAAAACTGTTTTTT	CASSAPGQGYEKLFF